Shown below are 22 T cell receptor beta chains from a single sample sequenced in a study of human T cells and chemical hapten exposure. Total RNA came from unfractionated whole blood. From the 5' RACE reads, TCRdb called clonotypes with MiXCR, one entry per CDR3 protein. The data hold approximately 80,000 distinct CDR3 sequences, with about 15% observed a single time. These receptor sequences come from a female donor in good health.

This clonotype was observed a handful of times. The chain carries TRBV10-2 and TRBJ1-3, with a tentative D call TRBD1 (5 bases). V dropped 2 bases and J dropped 0 bases, with 8 bases sitting between them. CDR3 length: 15 residues. Per the germline V gene, CDR1 is WSHSY and CDR2 is SAAADI. CDR3 amino acids: CASSEGGVSGNTIYF. DNA of the CDR3: TGCGCCAGCAGTGAGGGGGGGGTCTCTGGAAACACCATATATTTT.

The chain couples TRBV7-9 to TRBJ2-3; D gene ambiguous. Trimming left V 5 bases short and J 1 base short, with 10 bases between. The germline V gene encodes CDR1 SEHNR and CDR2 FQNEAQ (reference sequence). CDR3 size: 14 residues. CDR3 in amino acids: CASSLSRGTDTQYF. The CDR3 DNA reads TGTGCCAGCAGCCTGTCGCGAGGCACAGATACGCAGTATTTT.

V usage is TRBV12-5 and J usage is TRBJ1-2; D is perhaps TRBD1 (5 bases). Germline CDR1 is LGHNT and CDR2 is FRNRAP. V shed 2 bases and J shed 7 bases, with 11 bases lying between them. CDR3 length equals 13 residues. The CDR3 DNA reads TGTGCTAGTGGTTTGACCCGGGGCTTTGGCTACACCTTC. This translates into CASGLTRGFGYTF.

The J gene is TRBJ2-7, the V gene TRBV7-2, with D perhaps matching TRBD2 (5 bases). The CDR3 length is 16 residues. Trimming removed 1 base from V and 0 bases from J, with 13 bases in between. Germline values: CDR1 SGHTA, CDR2 FQGNSA. Written as DNA, the CDR3 is TGTGCCAGCAGCTTAGGAGCGGCCGGCAGCTCCTACGAGCAGTACTTC. This translates into CASSLGAAGSSYEQYF. Filled out from reference TRBV7-2 and TRBJ2-7, the complete variable domain reads GAGVSQSPSNKVTEKGKDVELRCDPISGHTALYWYRQSLGQGLEFLIYFQGNSAPDKSGLPSDRFSAERTGGSVSTLTIQRTQQEDSAVYLCASSLGAAGSSYEQYFGPGTRLTVT.

The rearrangement joins TRBV6-5 to TRBJ2-1; D gene unclear. CDR3 size: 14 residues. Per germline, CDR1 MNHEY and CDR2 SVGAGI. V gave up 6 bases and J gave up 7 bases, with 16 bases separating them. CDR3 amino acids: CASRRGPDSNEQFF. CDR3 nucleotides: TGTGCCAGCAGACGCGGACCGGATTCGAATGAGCAGTTCTTC.

The J gene is TRBJ2-1, the V gene TRBV20-1; 9 bases line up with TRBD2. Per the germline V gene, CDR1 is DFQATT and CDR2 is SNEGSKA (reference sequence). V was clipped by 6 bases and J by 5 bases; unmatched bases: 11. The CDR3 covers 15 residues. The CDR3 sequence: CSASMRLAAHNEQFF. In DNA form, the CDR3 reads TGCAGTGCGAGCATGAGACTAGCGGCCCACAATGAGCAGTTCTTC.

This clonotype was found a few times. The CDR3 sequence: CASSRAGANVLTF. CDR3 bases: TGTGCCAGCAGCAGAGCTGGGGCCAACGTCCTGACTTTC. The chain combines TRBV25-1 with TRBJ2-6; D remains unclear. Germline V gene data show CDR1 as MGHDK and CDR2 as SYGVNS. V was clipped by 6 bases and J by 2 bases, with 5 bases between them. There are 13 residues in the CDR3.

The chain joins TRBV20-1 to TRBJ1-5; 7 positions agree with TRBD1. CDR1 and CDR2 (germline): DFQATT, SNEGSKA (reference sequence). Germline trimming cut 1 base from V and 6 bases from J; bases unmatched to any gene: 3. The CDR3 runs 13 residues. This CDR3 reads CSARGRGLQPQHF. The CDR3 DNA is TGCAGTGCTAGAGGGAGGGGGCTTCAGCCCCAGCATTTT.

This clonotype was seen only a few times. The rearrangement links TRBV14 to TRBJ2-3, with 8 bases aligning to TRBD2. V was pared by 2 bases and J by 0 bases, with 13 bases of the junction left unmatched. Per the germline V gene, CDR1 is SGHDN and CDR2 is FVKESK. CDR3 length equals 19 residues. The CDR3 reads CASSQPGSPGLASTDTQYF. CDR3 coding DNA: TGTGCCAGCAGCCAACCTGGAAGCCCCGGACTAGCCAGCACAGATACGCAGTATTTT.

This clonotype was observed a few times. The CDR3 DNA is TGCAGCTACGGGGGCGCTATTACTTCTAGCACAGATACGCAGTATTTT. Protein: CSYGGAITSSTDTQYF. The chain joins TRBV29-1 to TRBJ2-3; D is perhaps TRBD1 or TRBD2 (6 bases each). Per germline, CDR1 SQVTM and CDR2 ANQGSEA. The V and J ends lost 8 bases and 0 bases respectively, with 21 bases between them. CDR3 length: 16 amino acids.

The V call is TRBV7-2, the J call TRBJ2-3; D is unresolved. The V and J ends lost 6 bases and 2 bases respectively, with 3 bases between them. The CDR3 sequence is 11 residues long. The germline V gene has CDR1 SGHTA and CDR2 FQGNSA. As DNA, the CDR3 is TGTGCCAGCAGAATCACAGATACGCAGTATTTT. The encoded protein is CASRITDTQYF.

The V gene is TRBV13, the J gene TRBJ2-7, with a tentative D call TRBD1 (5 bases). CDR1 is PRHDT and CDR2 is FYEKMQ in the germline V gene (reference sequence). The CDR3 contains 12 residues. Trimming pared 5 bases from V and 4 bases from J, leaving 9 bases between. The CDR3 sequence: CASSPRQYEQYF. CDR3 sequence (DNA): TGTGCCAGCAGCCCCAGACAGTACGAGCAGTACTTC.

The chain uses TRBV5-1 and TRBJ2-2; D is uncertain. V was shortened by 0 bases and J by 5 bases, with 14 bases between the two germline ends. From germline, CDR1 is SGHRS and CDR2 YFSETQ. The CDR3 loop spans 16 amino acids. CDR3 bases: TGCGCCAGCAGCTTGGGACCGGCCCCTTTGACCGGGGAGCTGTTTTTT. Protein sequence: CASSLGPAPLTGELFF.

This clonotype was seen at least ten times. The gene calls are TRBV6-2 or TRBV6-3 and TRBJ1-2, with D unclear. Trimming pared 2 bases from V and 8 bases from J, leaving 18 bases between. There are 15 residues in the CDR3. The V gene's germline CDR1 is MNHEY and CDR2 SVGEGT. The CDR3 loop is CASSYLPEVGFGYTF. DNA for the CDR3: TGTGCCAGCAGTTACCTACCGGAGGTAGGGTTCGGCTACACCTTC.

There are many counts of this clonotype. The V gene is TRBV21-1, the J gene TRBJ1-5. TRBV21-1 corresponds to a pseudogene. This CDR3 spans 14 amino acids. The CDR3 DNA reads as TGTGCCAGCAGGTGCAGTCATAGCAATCAGCCCCAGCATTTT. This encodes CASRCSHSNQPQHF.

This clonotype was seen repeatedly, ten times or more. V usage is TRBV2 and J usage is TRBJ2-3; 7 nucleotides agree with TRBD2. This CDR3 region has 16 residues. In germline, CDR1 is SNHLY, CDR2 FYNNEI. Trimming removed 8 bases from V and 1 base from J; junction bases left unmatched: 12. The CDR3 nucleotides are TGTGCCAGCGAGAGCGCCAACGCGGGGGGCACAGATACGCAGTATTTT. Translation: CASESANAGGTDTQYF.

CDR3 coding DNA: TGTGCCAGTAGTATTAGTAGTTCATCAATTACCTACGAGCAGTACTTC. Encoded protein: CASSISSSSITYEQYF. V usage is TRBV19 and J usage is TRBJ2-7; no clear D gene. The CDR3 loop spans 16 amino acids. In germline, CDR1 is LNHDA, CDR2 SQIVND (reference sequence). V was trimmed by 3 bases and J by 2 bases, leaving 17 bases between them.

This clonotype came up a few times. The CDR3 nucleotides read TGTGCCAGTAAACAGGGGGCGCTTAATGATGGCTACACCTTC. Translated, it gives CASKQGALNDGYTF. The chain links TRBV7-2 to TRBJ1-2, with TRBD1 matching over 9 bases. Germline assignment: CDR1 SGHTA and CDR2 FQGNSA. The trim removed 9 bases at V and 6 bases at J, leaving 11 bases unmatched. This CDR3 has 14 amino acids.

V usage is TRBV29-1 and J usage is TRBJ1-1; D remains ambiguous. The germline V gene has CDR1 SQVTM and CDR2 ANQGSEA. The V and J ends lost 6 bases and 5 bases respectively, with 16 bases between them. The CDR3 is made up of 13 amino acids. In nucleotides, the CDR3 is TGCAGCGTCAACGGCGCGGGCAAGACTGAAGCTTTCTTT. It yields the protein CSVNGAGKTEAFF.

The chain uses TRBV6-1 and TRBJ2-7, with TRBD2 identical over 12 bases. Looked up from germline, CDR1 is MNHNS and CDR2 is SASEGT. V lost 5 bases to trimming and J lost 0 bases; unmatched junction nucleotides: 8. This CDR3 contains 17 residues. This CDR3 reads CASSPGTSGHSSYEQYF. In DNA form, the CDR3 reads TGTGCCAGCAGTCCTGGGACTAGCGGGCATAGCTCCTACGAGCAGTACTTC.

A few counts support this clonotype. The V gene is TRBV25-1, the J gene TRBJ2-7, with 16 bases matching TRBD2. The CDR3 has 18 amino acids. Trimming cost V 7 bases and J 6 bases; bases outside gene matches: 15. The germline V gene encodes CDR1 MGHDK and CDR2 SYGVNS. Written as DNA, the CDR3 is TGTGCCAGCAAAGGTCTCAGGGGACTAGCGGGGGGGTCTGGCGAGCAGTACTTC. Its protein product is CASKGLRGLAGGSGEQYF.

A few counts support this clonotype. The chain employs TRBV12-3 or TRBV12-4 and TRBJ2-1, with a possible D match to TRBD2 (9 bases). CDR3 length equals 17 residues. V was cut by 5 bases and J by 2 bases, with 19 bases left in between. CDR3 residues: CASSPRGLAGPYNEQFF. The CDR3 nucleotides are TGTGCCAGCAGTCCCAGGGGGCTAGCGGGGCCCTACAATGAGCAGTTCTTC.